This passage covers 21 T cell receptor beta chains from one sample sequenced in a study of T cells in Graves' hyperthyroidism and ophthalmopathy. Regions amplified from RNA transcripts were the TCR beta CDR3 regions. The study used the HTBI primer set for a first-round RT-PCR of the TCR CDR3. TCRdb re-derived calls from the multiplex PCR reads in MiXCR, one entry per CDR3 protein. The table includes roughly 300,000 distinct CDR3 sequences, around a sixth detected once. Input material: blood. These receptors all come from a woman aged 50 to 65 with Graves' hyperthyroidism.

This clonotype has a handful of counts. The chain carries TRBV5-1 and TRBJ2-5; TRBD1 matches 9 bases. CDR3 length: 16 amino acids. Germline V gene lookup returns CDR1 SGHRS and CDR2 YFSETQ. J gave up 6 bases and V 4 bases, and 13 bases lay outside the gene matches. The CDR3 nucleotides read TGCGCCAGCAGCACCTCCGGAACAGGGGGCTCGAAGACCCAGTACTTC. Its protein product is CASSTSGTGGSKTQYF.

The rearrangement joins TRBV7-2 to TRBJ2-1; 11 bases are shared with TRBD2. The CDR3 runs 18 residues. Losses at the gene ends were 0 bases for V and 1 base for J; bases not matched to a gene: 5. The germline gives CDR1 SGHTA, CDR2 FQGNSA. CDR3 in amino acids: CASSLAGLAGGSYNEQFF. CDR3 in DNA: TGTGCCAGCAGCTTAGCGGGTCTAGCGGGAGGATCCTACAATGAGCAGTTCTTC.

This sequence joins TRBV20-1 and TRBJ1-1; D unclear. Trimming removed 6 bases at V and 3 bases at J, with 8 bases between. CDR1 is DFQATT, CDR2 SNEGSKA, per germline (reference sequence). The CDR3 length is 11 residues. This CDR3 reads CSARQDTEAFF. CDR3 DNA sequence: TGCAGTGCCCGCCAGGACACTGAAGCTTTCTTT.

This chain uses TRBV25-1 with TRBJ2-1; D may be TRBD2 (5 bases). V lost 7 bases to trimming and J lost 7 bases, with 8 bases between them. CDR1 and CDR2 from the germline V gene are MGHDK and SYGVNS. This CDR3 is 11 amino acids long. Here the CDR3 DNA reads TGTGCCAGCACCAGCGGTAATGAGCAGTTCTTC. This codes for CASTSGNEQFF.

The chain combines TRBV12-3 or TRBV12-4 with TRBJ2-1; D ambiguous. The CDR3 totals 22 residues. Trimming left V 6 bases short and J 3 bases short, with 36 bases between. CDR3 residues: CASSHLALFESSRVLLYNEQFF. DNA for the CDR3: TGTGCCAGCAGCCATCTGGCCCTATTCGAGTCATCGAGAGTACTTCTCTACAATGAGCAGTTCTTC.

The CDR3 DNA reads TGTGCCAGCAGTTTCCGGGGATCCTACGAGCAGTACGTC. This gives the protein CASSFRGSYEQYV. This chain joins TRBV6-2 or TRBV6-3 and TRBJ2-7; a possible D gene is TRBD2 (5 bases). The CDR3 consists of 13 residues. Germline CDR1 MNHEY, CDR2 SVGEGT. V dropped 4 bases and J dropped 1 base, with 8 bases sitting between them.

In this sample, this clonotype turned up many times. The rearrangement links TRBV15 to TRBJ1-1; 8 bases line up with TRBD1. Germline CDR1 and CDR2: LNHNV and YYDKDF (reference sequence). With V trimmed by 3 bases and J by 5 bases, 2 bases remained unmatched. The CDR3 is 13 amino acids. CDR3 loop: CATSSTGGTEAFF. The CDR3 nucleotides read TGTGCCACCAGCAGTACAGGGGGAACTGAAGCTTTCTTT.

The J gene is TRBJ2-5, the V gene TRBV12-3 or TRBV12-4; TRBD1 is a possible D gene (5 bases). CDR3 size: 16 residues. The V and J ends lost 0 bases and 9 bases respectively, with 20 bases between them. CDR3 residues: CASSLAPLDIQGAQYF. Written as DNA, the CDR3 is TGTGCCAGCAGTTTAGCCCCTCTGGACATACAAGGGGCCCAGTACTTC.

This clonotype has just one count. A much larger clone differs by one base, so this may be a read error. The chain has TRBV11-3 and TRBJ2-5, with 10 bases fitting TRBD1. This CDR3 is built from 13 residues. Germline-derived CDR1 and CDR2 are SGHNT and YENEEA. CDR3 nucleotide sequence: TGTGCCAGCGGACAGGGGGTAGGAGAGGCCCAGTACTTC. Residues: CASGQGVGEAQYF. Full variable domain (outside the CDR3, taken from reference TRBV11-3 and TRBJ2-5): EAGVVQSPRYKIIEKKQPVAFWCNPISGHNTLYWYLQNLGQGPELLIRYENEEAVDDSQLPKDRFSAERLKGVDSTLKIQPAELGDSAVYLCASGQGVGEAQYFGPGTRLLVL.

This clonotype was detected a few times. V gene TRBV7-2 combines with J gene TRBJ1-2; 8 positions agree with TRBD1. V trimming: 5 bases; J trimming: 7 bases; junction bases outside the gene matches: 6. The CDR3 covers 13 residues. Germline V lookup: CDR1 SGHTA, CDR2 FQGNSA. The CDR3 coding sequence is TGTGCCAGCAGCATCCAGGGGGCGCTTGGCTACACCTTC. Protein: CASSIQGALGYTF.

This clonotype was seen many times. V and J are TRBV30 and TRBJ2-2; D uncertain. The V gene lost 7 bases and the J gene lost 2 bases, with 14 bases spanning the gap. Germline V gene sequence: CDR1 GTSNPN, CDR2 SVGIG (reference sequence). The CDR3 spans 14 residues. The CDR3 sequence is CAFNGHLNTGELFF. CDR3 DNA sequence: TGTGCCTTCAACGGGCACCTAAACACCGGGGAGCTGTTTTTT.

This clonotype appeared many times. The chain is built from TRBV20-1 and TRBJ2-5, with D hard to call. The germline gives CDR1 DFQATT, CDR2 SNEGSKA (reference sequence). The CDR3 is 13 amino acids. Trimming took 5 bases from V and 7 from J, leaving 17 bases between them. The CDR3 bases are TGCAGTGCTGGACGGACGGACGATTCGACCCAGTACTTC. Its protein is CSAGRTDDSTQYF.

This clonotype has a count of ten or more. The V gene is TRBV28, the J gene TRBJ2-1, with 9 positions matching TRBD2. Unmatched junction bases numbered 5, after V lost 4 bases and J lost 7 bases. Germline loops: CDR1 MDHEN, CDR2 SYDVKM. The CDR3 is 14 residues long. CDR3 protein: CASSSLAGVNEQFF. CDR3 nucleotide sequence: TGTGCCAGCAGTTCCTTAGCGGGAGTAAATGAGCAGTTCTTC.

Ten or more counts support this clonotype. This sequence joins TRBV7-2 and TRBJ2-1, with TRBD1 matching 8 bases. V lost 0 bases, J lost 9 bases, and 7 bases stayed unmatched. The germline gives CDR1 SGHTA, CDR2 FQGNSA. The CDR3 loop spans 15 amino acids. In nucleotides, the CDR3 is TGTGCCAGCAGCTTAGCGCTCCAGGGGGCCAGTGAGCAGTTCTTC. It encodes CASSLALQGASEQFF.

The genes are TRBV5-8 and TRBJ2-3; 9 bases line up with TRBD2. V was clipped by 0 bases and J by 9 bases; unmatched bases: 17. Germline values: CDR1 SGHTS, CDR2 YDEGEE. The CDR3 is 18 residues long. As DNA, the CDR3 is TGTGCCAGCAGCTTGGCGTTGTCTAGCGGGGACCCAGGAGGGACGCAGTATTTT. It specifies CASSLALSSGDPGGTQYF.

The rearrangement joins TRBV7-2 to TRBJ2-1, with 10 bases identical to TRBD2. Germline V lookup: CDR1 SGHTA, CDR2 FQGNSA. V dropped 9 bases and J dropped 7; count of bases not matched to a gene: 12. The CDR3 is made up of 15 amino acids. The CDR3 DNA sequence: TGTGCCAGACGTTCAATAGCGGGAGGCCGGAATGAGCAGTTCTTC. This codes for CARRSIAGGRNEQFF.

This clonotype was picked up many times. This sequence joins TRBV11-2 and TRBJ1-2; the D gene is possibly TRBD1 (6 bases). V lost 5 bases, J lost 1 base, and 17 bases lay in between. The germline CDR1 and CDR2 sequences are SGHAT and FQNNGV. This CDR3 is built from 16 residues. The CDR3 loop is CASSPRWVRGNYGYTF. CDR3 bases: TGTGCCAGCAGCCCTCGTTGGGTCAGGGGTAACTATGGCTACACCTTC.

The table lists this clonotype with a few counts. The V call is TRBV19, the J call TRBJ2-2; weak D call: TRBD1 (6 bases). CDR3 length: 15 amino acids. CDR1 is LNHDA, CDR2 SQIVND, per germline (reference sequence). Deletions cut 6 bases from V and 4 bases from J, with 15 bases between. The CDR3 bases are TGTGCCAGTAGGCGAGGGGACATCGGCACCGGGGAGCTGTTTTTT. It encodes CASRRGDIGTGELFF.

This clonotype was counted a few times. V usage is TRBV7-9 and J usage is TRBJ2-1, with 8 bases that match TRBD2. The CDR3 has 15 amino acids. Germline loops: CDR1 SEHNR, CDR2 FQNEAQ (reference sequence). J gave up 5 bases and V 1 base, and 4 bases lay outside the gene matches. CDR3 in DNA: TGTGCCAGCAGCTTAGGCGGGAGGTTGGACAATGAGCAGTTCTTC. Its translation is CASSLGGRLDNEQFF.

This sequence joins TRBV7-8 and TRBJ2-3; TRBD2 might be the D (6 bases). Trimming took off 1 base at V and 1 base at J, with 9 bases between the two ends. The length of the CDR3 is 15 residues. Germline CDR1 reads SGHVS; CDR2 reads FQNEAQ. For the CDR3, the DNA is TGTGCCAGCAGCTTAGAGCGGGCCCGCACAGATACGCAGTATTTT. Protein product: CASSLERARTDTQYF.

Turning to this clonotype: This may arise from a read error, as a much more abundant clone is one base away. The rearrangement links TRBV11-1 to TRBJ2-5, with 7 nucleotides matching TRBD1. Germline values: CDR1 SGHAT, CDR2 FQDESV (reference sequence). This CDR3 contains 15 residues. DNA of the CDR3: TGTGCCAGCAGCCGGCCGGGACAGCACCAAGGGACCCAGTACTTC. This sequence encodes CASSRPGQHQGTQYF.